This TCR beta chain is drawn from a study of blood T cell repertoires in COVID-19 (dated by TCRdb to the early 2020s). General notes on the study: Collaborator samples came from the United States, Italy and Spain and covered acute and convalescent phases of COVID-19. The material from the prospective study consisted of cDNA or gDNA derived from T cells, B-cell-depleted T cells, or PBMCs. Subjects who had been exposed to COVID-19, were actively infected with it, or had recovered from it provided the deeply sampled blood TCRbeta repertoires that made up the dataset. The repertoires were released in a freely available public database intended as a resource for research on the immune response to SARS-CoV-2. The samples were drawn from two sources: the first 160 participants of the ongoing ImmuneRACE study, and over 950 subjects contributed by 6 global collaborators. The sample metadata nearly always contained a de-identified subject ID, COVID-19 status, age in years and sex. HLA class I and class II types, where available, came from metadata supplied by the sample provider rather than from assay-based typing.

Participants in the prospective study were aged roughly 18 to 90 years, lived in under 30 United States geographic areas, and enrolled through a virtual design. In the prospective study, cohorts were assigned on the basis of participant-reported clinical history obtained from a screening survey and a study questionnaire. In the prospective study, mobile phlebotomists collected whole blood, serum and a nasopharyngeal or oropharyngeal swab from each participant. Over an approximately two-month period, participants in the prospective study had the option of providing additional blood draws and questionnaires. Before DNA extraction, prospective study blood samples were shipped either frozen or at room temperature. Regarding this clone: Its antigen specificity is not known. No much larger clone exists at a distance of one base, and base qualities are not known.

Here is what the overall study found, with its caveats: Clinical and demographic metadata were provided uncurated, with the amount varying by source and participant.

CDR1 and CDR2 are drawn from the germline V gene (reference sequence): LNHDA, SQIVND. The V end loses 8 bases and the J end loses 3 bases, and a stretch of 14 bases separates them. The CDR3 measures 14 amino acids from cysteine to phenylalanine. Only CDR3 DNA is held: 42 bases, read in frame from base 1. TCRbeta CDR3 regions were amplified from genomic DNA using the immunoSEQ Assay, a bias-controlled multiplex PCR. From the authors' description of their analysis: Within the assay, amplification of reference gene primers was used to estimate how many nucleated cells each sample contained. Sequence reads were collapsed and filtered to measure the absolute abundance of every unique TCRbeta CDR3 rearrangement. For each sample, productive Simpson clonality was calculated as the square root of Simpson's diversity index across productive rearrangements. TCRdb's version of the immuneACCESS table is confined to in-frame rearrangements and falls short of the full clone set. An unresolved V gene accounts for under half of the shortfall where checked; the remainder is of unknown origin. V and J calls and clone size are as listed in that table; D and trimming were resolved from the DNA. The sample table lists roughly 300,000 clones, approximately 83% of them with a count of one. Together, the top ten hold about 4% of the sample.

This clonotype was sampled from a woman aged 40 to 49 with acute COVID-19. The specimen sequenced was PBMCs or T cells enriched from blood (not recorded which). The chain links TRBV19 with TRBJ2-4; a tentative D match to TRBD1 spans 5 bases. The CDR3 region: CASSATDFKNIQYF. The bases are TGTGCCAGTTCTGCGACAGACTTCAAAAACATTCAGTACTTC.